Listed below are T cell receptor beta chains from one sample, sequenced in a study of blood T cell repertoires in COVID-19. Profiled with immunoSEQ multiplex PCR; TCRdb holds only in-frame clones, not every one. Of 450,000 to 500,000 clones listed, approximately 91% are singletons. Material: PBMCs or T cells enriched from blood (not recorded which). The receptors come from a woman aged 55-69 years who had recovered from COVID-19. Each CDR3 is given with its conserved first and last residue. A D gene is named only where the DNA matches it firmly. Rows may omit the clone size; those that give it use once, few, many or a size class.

CDR3 DNA: TGTGCCAGCAGCCCCGTAAAGACAGGGTTGAGGACCGGGGAGCTGTTTTTT
CDR3 protein: CASSPVKTGLRTGELFF
J gene: TRBJ2-2
D gene: TRBD1
V gene: TRBV28
clone size: once

CDR3 DNA: TGCGCCAGCGGCAAGGGGACAGGGAACACTGAAGCTTTCTTT
CDR3 protein: CASGKGTGNTEAFF
J gene: TRBJ1-1
D gene: TRBD1
V gene: TRBV5-1
clone size: NA

CDR3 DNA: TGTGCCACTTCGGTTTGGGACAGGGATTCAGATACGCAGTATTTT
CDR3 protein: CATSVWDRDSDTQYF
J gene: TRBJ2-3
D gene: TRBD1
V gene: TRBV11-2
clone size: NA

CDR3 DNA: TGTGCCAGTAGTATCGGACAGGGGGCTAGTTCGGGTTCACCCCTCCACTTT
CDR3 protein: CASSIGQGASSGSPLHF
J gene: TRBJ1-6
D gene: TRBD1
V gene: TRBV19
clone size: NA

CDR3 DNA: TGTGCCAGCAGTTACTCAGCAGGTAACAATGAGCAGTTCTTC
CDR3 protein: CASSYSAGNNEQFF
J gene: TRBJ2-1
D gene: NA
V gene: TRBV6-5
clone size: NA

CDR3 DNA: TGCGCCAGCAGAACAAACCCGGGACAGGGGAGCTATGGCTACACCTTC
CDR3 protein: CASRTNPGQGSYGYTF
J gene: TRBJ1-2
D gene: TRBD1
V gene: TRBV5-1
clone size: NA

CDR3 DNA: TGTGCCAGCTCACCCGGATCTAGCTACGAGCAGTACTTC
CDR3 protein: CASSPGSSYEQYF
J gene: TRBJ2-7
D gene: NA
V gene: TRBV18
clone size: NA

CDR3 DNA: TGTGCCAGTAGCAAAGGGACAGCCGTGAATGAAAAACTGTTTTTT
CDR3 protein: CASSKGTAVNEKLFF
J gene: TRBJ1-4
D gene: TRBD1
V gene: TRBV19
clone size: once

CDR3 DNA: TGTGCCAGTAGTATCGACGGAGGAGAGACCCAGTACTTC
CDR3 protein: CASSIDGGETQYF
J gene: TRBJ2-5
D gene: NA
V gene: TRBV19
clone size: NA

CDR3 DNA: TGTGCCATCAGTGACGATCTAGGGAGATACACTGAAGCTTTCTTT
CDR3 protein: CAISDDLGRYTEAFF
J gene: TRBJ1-1
D gene: NA
V gene: TRBV10-3
clone size: NA

CDR3 DNA: TGTGCCATCAGTGTGGAGGAACGCAATTCACCCCTCCACTTT
CDR3 protein: CAISVEERNSPLHF
J gene: TRBJ1-6
D gene: NA
V gene: TRBV10-3
clone size: NA

CDR3 DNA: TGTGCCAGCAGCTGGGGGGGGAATTCACCCCTCCACTTT
CDR3 protein: CASSWGGNSPLHF
J gene: TRBJ1-6
D gene: NA
V gene: TRBV5-4
clone size: NA

CDR3 DNA: TGTGCCAGCAGCCGCCCAGGGTTCGGGAATTCACCCCTCCACTTT
CDR3 protein: CASSRPGFGNSPLHF
J gene: TRBJ1-6
D gene: NA
V gene: TRBV28
clone size: NA

CDR3 DNA: TGTGCCAGCAGTGACAGGGGGACCACTGAAGCTTTCTTT
CDR3 protein: CASSDRGTTEAFF
J gene: TRBJ1-1
D gene: TRBD1
V gene: TRBV2
clone size: NA

CDR3 DNA: TGTGCCAGCAGCCCCGGTTGGAGCGGAAACACCATATATTTT
CDR3 protein: CASSPGWSGNTIYF
J gene: TRBJ1-3
D gene: NA
V gene: TRBV9
clone size: NA

CDR3 DNA: TGTGCCAGCAGTTTAGGACAGCCTTCACCCCTCCACTTT
CDR3 protein: CASSLGQPSPLHF
J gene: TRBJ1-6
D gene: NA
V gene: TRBV6-2/TRBV6-3
clone size: NA

CDR3 DNA: TGTGCCAGCAGTTACCGGAACACTGAAGCTTTCTTT
CDR3 protein: CASSYRNTEAFF
J gene: TRBJ1-1
D gene: NA
V gene: TRBV6-5
clone size: NA

CDR3 DNA: TGTGCCAGCAGCTTACCCCGGGACACGAGAACACTAGAAGCTTTCTTT
CDR3 protein: CASSLPRDTRTLEAFF
J gene: TRBJ1-1
D gene: NA
V gene: TRBV7-9
clone size: NA

CDR3 DNA: TGCAGCGCCCTAGACTGGAGCTCCTACAATGAGCAGTTCTTC
CDR3 protein: CSALDWSSYNEQFF
J gene: TRBJ2-1
D gene: NA
V gene: TRBV29-1
clone size: NA

CDR3 DNA: TGTGCCAGCAGTTACTCCGGGACAGATAACTATGGCTACACCTTC
CDR3 protein: CASSYSGTDNYGYTF
J gene: TRBJ1-2
D gene: TRBD1
V gene: TRBV6-5
clone size: NA

CDR3 DNA: TGCGCCAGCAGCTTGAGGACAGGGGGAGATACGCAGTATTTT
CDR3 protein: CASSLRTGGDTQYF
J gene: TRBJ2-3
D gene: TRBD1
V gene: TRBV5-1
clone size: NA

CDR3 DNA: TGTGCCTCCGGGGGGGCGAGATACGAGCAGTACTTC
CDR3 protein: CASGGARYEQYF
J gene: TRBJ2-7
D gene: TRBD2
V gene: TRBV30
clone size: NA

CDR3 DNA: TGTGCCACCAGTCAAGGGGGACAGCTTAATCAGCCCCAGCATTTT
CDR3 protein: CATSQGGQLNQPQHF
J gene: TRBJ1-5
D gene: TRBD1
V gene: TRBV24-1
clone size: NA

CDR3 DNA: TGTGCCAGCAGCAAATCCGGGACTCTTTATGGCTACACCTTC
CDR3 protein: CASSKSGTLYGYTF
J gene: TRBJ1-2
D gene: NA
V gene: TRBV5-6
clone size: few

CDR3 DNA: TGTGCCACCCTTACACCGACACCCCAGGGGGAAAAACTGTTTTTT
CDR3 protein: CATLTPTPQGEKLFF
J gene: TRBJ1-4
D gene: NA
V gene: TRBV10-3
clone size: NA

CDR3 DNA: TGCGCCAGCAGCTTGGAAGGGACAGGGGGCAATGAAAAACTGTTTTTT
CDR3 protein: CASSLEGTGGNEKLFF
J gene: TRBJ1-4
D gene: TRBD1
V gene: TRBV5-1
clone size: NA

CDR3 DNA: TGCAGCGTGGGTCTCAGCGCGGGGGGACCCTACAATGAGCAGTTCTTC
CDR3 protein: CSVGLSAGGPYNEQFF
J gene: TRBJ2-1
D gene: TRBD2
V gene: TRBV29-1
clone size: few

CDR3 DNA: TGTGCCAGCAGCCTACTCCGGAGCTATGGCTACACCTTC
CDR3 protein: CASSLLRSYGYTF
J gene: TRBJ1-2
D gene: NA
V gene: TRBV3-1/TRBV3-2
clone size: NA

CDR3 DNA: TGTGCCAGTAGTAAACAGTTATTAGAGACCCAGTACTTC
CDR3 protein: CASSKQLLETQYF
J gene: TRBJ2-5
D gene: NA
V gene: TRBV19
clone size: NA

CDR3 DNA: TGCGCCAGCAGCTTGGCCACGGGTCCTGGGGCCAACGTCCTGACTTTC
CDR3 protein: CASSLATGPGANVLTF
J gene: TRBJ2-6
D gene: NA
V gene: TRBV5-1
clone size: NA

CDR3 DNA: TGTGCCAGCAGGACTTCCGGAGCTGCCTCCTATGGCTACACCTTC
CDR3 protein: CASRTSGAASYGYTF
J gene: TRBJ1-2
D gene: NA
V gene: TRBV28
clone size: NA

CDR3 DNA: TGTGCCAGCAGCCGGACTCCAGAACAGCCCCAGCATTTT
CDR3 protein: CASSRTPEQPQHF
J gene: TRBJ1-5
D gene: NA
V gene: TRBV14
clone size: NA

CDR3 DNA: TGCGCCAGTAAGCCCCAGGGAATCTCTGGGGCCAACGTCCTGACTTTC
CDR3 protein: CASKPQGISGANVLTF
J gene: TRBJ2-6
D gene: NA
V gene: TRBV10-2
clone size: NA

CDR3 DNA: TGTGCCAGCAGCGCAGACCCGGGGAGGGGCCAGTACTTC
CDR3 protein: CASSADPGRGQYF
J gene: TRBJ2-5
D gene: TRBD2
V gene: TRBV7-7
clone size: NA

CDR3 DNA: TGCGCCAGCAGCAGCCTATTTCTAGCGGGGGTAGGCACCGGGGAGCTGTTTTTT
CDR3 protein: CASSSLFLAGVGTGELFF
J gene: TRBJ2-2
D gene: TRBD2
V gene: TRBV5-1
clone size: NA

CDR3 DNA: TGCGCCAGCAGCCAAAGAAGGATTCTAGCGGGGGGGCCAGTCGTTCTGTTCTTC
CDR3 protein: CASSQRRILAGGPVVLFF
J gene: TRBJ2-1
D gene: TRBD2
V gene: TRBV4-1
clone size: NA

CDR3 DNA: TGTGCCAGCAGCAAAGTCCAAACCGGACAGGGGGAGGTTGGCTACACCTTC
CDR3 protein: CASSKVQTGQGEVGYTF
J gene: TRBJ1-2
D gene: NA
V gene: TRBV21-1
clone size: few

CDR3 DNA: TGTGCCAGCAGCCCGACCGGGACAGGGTTGCGAACTGAAGCTTTCTTT
CDR3 protein: CASSPTGTGLRTEAFF
J gene: TRBJ1-1
D gene: TRBD1
V gene: TRBV5-4
clone size: NA

CDR3 DNA: TGTGCCATCAGCCAGAGGGGGGGGCCCTACGAGCAGTACTTC
CDR3 protein: CAISQRGGPYEQYF
J gene: TRBJ2-7
D gene: NA
V gene: TRBV10-3
clone size: NA

CDR3 DNA: TGTGCCAGCAGTTTTCGTCGACAGGAACAAAATAAAGCTTTCTTT
CDR3 protein: CASSFRRQEQNKAFF
J gene: TRBJ1-1
D gene: NA
V gene: TRBV6-5
clone size: NA